These 26 T cell receptor beta chains came from one sample sequenced in a study of regulatory T cells in long-lasting Graves disease. Sequencing libraries for TCR beta were prepared with iRepertoire HTBI primers and Arm-PCR of CDR3 regions. TCRdb re-called the multiplex PCR reads with MiXCR, one entry per CDR3 protein. The repertoire has 350,000 to 400,000 distinct CDR3 sequences, about 16% of them found once; the top ten carry about 20%. The time point is: newly diagnosed GD, antithyroid drugs for less than 3 months. TCR sequences were obtained from RNA taken from PBMCs. The starting material was peripheral blood mononuclear cells (PBMCs), obtained at new diagnosis, from a patient treated with antithyroid drugs. The receptors come from a female donor with Graves disease.

This clonotype was seen many times. J is TRBJ1-5 and V is TRBV2; possibly TRBD1 for D (6 bases). Germline values: CDR1 SNHLY, CDR2 FYNNEI. V was cut by 7 bases and J by 4 bases, with 11 bases left in between. CDR3 length: 13 residues. CDR3 DNA sequence: TGTGCCAGCATGTTGGACAGTAATCAGCCCCAGCATTTT. Protein: CASMLDSNQPQHF.

In this sample, this clonotype turned up a few times. The J gene is TRBJ1-4, the V gene TRBV29-1; no definite D call. The V end lost 6 bases, the J end lost 0 bases, and 11 bases lay between the germline ends. CDR3 length: 14 amino acids. CDR1 and CDR2 from the germline V gene are SQVTM and ANQGSEA. The CDR3 here is CSVRDGSTNEKLFF. The DNA of the CDR3 is TGCAGCGTCCGCGACGGTTCAACTAATGAAAAACTGTTTTTT.

There are many counts of this clonotype. The rearrangement links TRBV20-1 to TRBJ2-1; 9 bases are shared with TRBD2. CDR3 length equals 17 residues. The germline CDR1 and CDR2 sequences are DFQATT and SNEGSKA (reference sequence). The trim removed 0 bases at V and 4 bases at J, leaving 10 bases unmatched. Here the CDR3 reads CSARDLGLAHTYNEQFF. CDR3 sequence (DNA): TGCAGTGCTAGAGATCTCGGACTAGCGCATACTTACAATGAGCAGTTCTTC.

The gene calls are TRBV7-2 and TRBJ2-6; D perhaps matches TRBD1 (5 bases). V shed 2 bases and J shed 5 bases, with 13 bases lying between them. The germline V gene has CDR1 SGHTA and CDR2 FQGNSA. This CDR3 region has 16 residues. The CDR3 is CASSLYTGRRANVLTF. The CDR3 region has the DNA TGTGCCAGCAGCTTATACACAGGCCGACGGGCCAACGTCCTGACTTTC.

This clonotype was found many times. The chain carries TRBV12-5 and TRBJ1-1; TRBD1 matches at 7 bases. Germline values: CDR1 LGHNT, CDR2 FRNRAP. CDR3 size: 15 residues. V lost 2 bases, J lost 4 bases, and 7 bases stayed unmatched. The CDR3 loop is CASGLTGASGTEAFF. DNA for the CDR3: TGTGCTAGTGGTTTGACAGGGGCTTCGGGCACTGAAGCTTTCTTT.

V and J are TRBV5-5 and TRBJ2-7, with TRBD1 matching 10 bases. Trimming took 3 bases from V and 2 from J; bases not matched to a gene: 11. The CDR3 totals 17 residues. Germline V gene lookup returns CDR1 SGHKS and CDR2 YYEKEE (reference sequence). CDR3 region: CASSSSRDRGLTYEQYF. The CDR3 bases are TGTGCCAGCAGCTCATCCCGGGACAGGGGACTGACCTACGAGCAGTACTTC.

This clonotype has ten or more counts. The CDR3 loop reads CASSQDLTGPIFGYTF. The CDR3 DNA follows: TGTGCCAGCAGCCAAGATCTGACGGGGCCCATATTTGGCTACACCTTC. V is TRBV4-2 and J is TRBJ1-2; D perhaps matches TRBD1 (5 bases). The V gene lost 0 bases and the J gene lost 7 bases, with 18 bases spanning the gap. CDR3 length: 16 residues. Germline CDR1 reads LGHNA; CDR2 reads YNFKEQ.

The rearrangement links TRBV12-3 or TRBV12-4 to TRBJ1-6; no reliable D call. The V end was cut by 5 bases, the J end by 4 bases, with 15 bases between. CDR3 size: 16 residues. The CDR3 loop reads CASSQTRTYYNSPLHF. In DNA, the CDR3 is TGTGCCAGCAGTCAAACCCGGACGTATTATAATTCACCCCTCCACTTT.

This clonotype has a count of ten or more. The chain combines TRBV7-9 with TRBJ2-3, with TRBD2 matching 10 bases. This CDR3 is built from 15 residues. Germline CDR1 reads SEHNR; CDR2 reads FQNEAQ (reference sequence). V lost 2 bases, J lost 4 bases, and 3 bases stayed unmatched. CDR3 nucleotides: TGTGCCAGCAGCTTAACAAGCGGGAGGGCAGATACGCAGTATTTT. Its translation: CASSLTSGRADTQYF.

This clonotype showed up many times. This chain connects TRBV6-5 to TRBJ1-6; D is possibly TRBD1 (6 bases). The V gene's germline CDR1 is MNHEY and CDR2 SVGAGI. The CDR3 sequence is 14 residues long. V was trimmed by 0 bases and J by 6 bases, leaving 6 bases between them. The CDR3 loop reads CASSYSQGNSPLHF. Written as DNA, the CDR3 is TGTGCCAGCAGTTACTCACAGGGTAATTCACCCCTCCACTTT.

The chain uses TRBV7-2 and TRBJ2-2; 15 positions match TRBD2. This CDR3 is 19 amino acids long. The V gene's germline CDR1 is SGHTA and CDR2 FQGNSA. Trimming cost V 3 bases and J 2 bases; bases outside gene matches: 7. DNA of the CDR3: TGTGCCAGCAGCTTCGGACTAGCGGGAGGGCGAGGAAACACCGGGGAGCTGTTTTTT. This codes for CASSFGLAGGRGNTGELFF. Based on the CDR3 plus reference TRBV7-2 and TRBJ2-2, the full variable domain is GAGVSQSPSNKVTEKGKDVELRCDPISGHTALYWYRQSLGQGLEFLIYFQGNSAPDKSGLPSDRFSAERTGGSVSTLTIQRTQQEDSAVYLCASSFGLAGGRGNTGELFFGEGSRLTVL.

This clonotype was observed a few times. The rearrangement links TRBV9 to TRBJ2-1; D might be TRBD2 (5 bases). The CDR3 is 16 amino acids. Between the trimmed V and J ends, which lost 0 bases and 3 bases, there was a span of 13 bases. The germline gives CDR1 SGDLS, CDR2 YYNGEE. CDR3 DNA: TGTGCCAGCAGCGTAGTGGGATCAGGACTCTACAATGAGCAGTTCTTC. Protein: CASSVVGSGLYNEQFF. The variable domain in full, completed from reference TRBV9 and TRBJ2-1, reads DSGVTQTPKHLITATGQRVTLRCSPRSGDLSVYWYQQSLDQGLQFLIQYYNGEERAKGNILERFSAQQFPDLHSELNLSSLELGDSALYFCASSVVGSGLYNEQFFGPGTRLTVL.

This clonotype showed up many times. V gene TRBV6-1 combines with J gene TRBJ2-2, with D possibly matching TRBD2 (5 bases). Trimming took 6 bases from V and 5 from J, leaving 16 bases between them. The germline V gene encodes CDR1 MNHNS and CDR2 SASEGT. The CDR3 runs 15 residues. As DNA, the CDR3 is TGTGCCAGCAGACCTAGTATTGCGGGTACCGGGGAGCTGTTTTTT. Translating it yields CASRPSIAGTGELFF.

This clonotype has ten or more counts. The V call is TRBV12-3 or TRBV12-4, the J call TRBJ2-2; D unclear. V lost 4 bases, J lost 4 bases, and 10 bases lay in between. The CDR3 length is 14 residues. The CDR3 DNA sequence: TGTGCCAGCAGTTCTCAAGTCGTCACCGGGGAGCTGTTTTTT. Protein: CASSSQVVTGELFF.

The table lists this clonotype with a few counts. This chain connects TRBV27 to TRBJ2-2; 8 bases line up with TRBD2. V shed 5 bases, J shed 4 bases, and the junction held 15 bases outside the gene matches. Germline CDR1 and CDR2: MNHEY and SMNVEV (reference sequence). This CDR3 comprises 18 residues. Here the CDR3 reads CASSPPLFSGTATGELFF. CDR3 bases: TGTGCCAGCAGTCCCCCCCTCTTTAGCGGGACGGCCACCGGGGAGCTGTTTTTT.

This clonotype was recorded at least ten times. The chain uses TRBV29-1 and TRBJ2-7; tentative D call: TRBD1 (6 bases). The CDR3 extends over 15 amino acids. The V gene's germline CDR1 is SQVTM and CDR2 ANQGSEA. Trimming pared 6 bases from V and 0 bases from J, leaving 18 bases between. The CDR3 DNA reads as TGCAGCGTAATCCGTCGGGACACCCGCTCCTACGAGCAGTACTTC. This translates into CSVIRRDTRSYEQYF.

The table lists this clonotype with many counts. This sequence joins TRBV5-1 and TRBJ1-1; D perhaps matches TRBD1 (6 bases). Trimming cost V 4 bases and J 0 bases, with 19 bases left between them. CDR1 SGHRS and CDR2 YFSETQ come from the germline V gene. The CDR3 totals 17 residues. The CDR3 coding sequence is TGCGCCAGCAGCATCCCACAGGGAGGCTCGGTGAACACTGAAGCTTTCTTT. Amino acid sequence: CASSIPQGGSVNTEAFF.

The J gene is TRBJ2-1, the V gene TRBV19; 7 nucleotides match TRBD1. The trim removed 6 bases at V and 5 bases at J, leaving 13 bases unmatched. This CDR3 contains 16 residues. Germline values: CDR1 LNHDA, CDR2 SQIVND (reference sequence). CDR3 bases: TGTGCCAGTAGGGATATTGCGGACAGGCTAGACAATGAGCAGTTCTTC. This translates into CASRDIADRLDNEQFF. Full variable domain (remainder filled in from reference TRBV19 and TRBJ2-1): DGGITQSPKYLFRKEGQNVTLSCEQNLNHDAMYWYRQDPGQGLRLIYYSQIVNDFQKGDIAEGYSVSREKKESFPLTVTSAQKNPTAFYLCASRDIADRLDNEQFFGPGTRLTVL.

This clonotype was counted between two and nine times. A much larger clone sits a single nucleotide away, making a read error possible. The rearrangement links TRBV11-2 to TRBJ2-5; D unclear. The V end lost 5 bases, the J end lost 9 bases, and 13 bases lay between the germline ends. The CDR3 sequence is 12 residues long. Germline V gene data show CDR1 as SGHAT and CDR2 as FQNNGV. CDR3 sequence (DNA): TGTGCCAGCAGCCCTTCCCGTCGGGCCCAGTACTTC. The encoded protein is CASSPSRRAQYF.

The sample holds many counts of this clonotype. V usage is TRBV28 and J usage is TRBJ2-3; unclear D gene. CDR3 length: 18 amino acids. CDR1 and CDR2 (germline): MDHEN, SYDVKM. Trimming pared 3 bases from V and 0 bases from J, leaving 19 bases between. The CDR3 DNA reads TGTGCCAGCAGTTTCGTGACGCTGGGATTCCCTAGCACAGATACGCAGTATTTT. Its protein product is CASSFVTLGFPSTDTQYF.

This clonotype appeared many times. V gene TRBV30 combines with J gene TRBJ1-5; no reliable D call. CDR1 GTSNPN and CDR2 SVGIG come from the germline V gene (reference sequence). This CDR3 is 13 amino acids long. V lost 5 bases, J lost 0 bases, and 8 bases lay in between. CDR3 amino acids: CAWGFDSNQPQHF. The CDR3 DNA follows: TGTGCCTGGGGATTTGATAGCAATCAGCCCCAGCATTTT.

J is TRBJ2-7 and V is TRBV7-9; D not certain. V dropped 5 bases and J dropped 1 base, with 6 bases sitting between them. CDR3 length: 12 residues. The germline V gene has CDR1 SEHNR and CDR2 FQNEAQ (reference sequence). CDR3 sequence (DNA): TGTGCCAGCAGCAAGGGTTCCTACGAGCAGTACTTC. Translated: CASSKGSYEQYF. Based on the CDR3 plus reference TRBV7-9 and TRBJ2-7, the full variable domain is DTGVSQNPRHKITKRGQNVTFRCDPISEHNRLYWYRQTLGQGPEFLTYFQNEAQLEKSRLLSDRFSAERPKGSFSTLEIQRTEQGDSAMYLCASSKGSYEQYFGPGTRLTVT.

This clonotype was seen many times. This chain joins TRBV19 and TRBJ1-1; D not certain. This CDR3 spans 15 amino acids. Trimming removed 7 bases from V and 4 bases from J, with 19 bases in between. Germline V gene lookup returns CDR1 LNHDA and CDR2 SQIVND (reference sequence). This CDR3 is CASIVGREGSTEAFF. The CDR3 DNA is TGTGCCAGTATAGTTGGGAGGGAGGGAAGCACTGAAGCTTTCTTT. Complete variable domain (other parts from reference TRBV19 and TRBJ1-1): DGGITQSPKYLFRKEGQNVTLSCEQNLNHDAMYWYRQDPGQGLRLIYYSQIVNDFQKGDIAEGYSVSREKKESFPLTVTSAQKNPTAFYLCASIVGREGSTEAFFGQGTRLTVV.

The CDR3 region has the DNA TGCGCCAGCAGCCGGGTGGGGAATGAGCAGTTCTTC. Protein: CASSRVGNEQFF. The V call is TRBV4-1, the J call TRBJ2-1; D not certain. This CDR3 spans 12 amino acids. Looked up from germline, CDR1 is MGHRA and CDR2 is YSYEKL. V lost 4 bases and J lost 7, with 8 bases in between.

In its sample, this clonotype was seen many times. The chain combines TRBV7-2 with TRBJ1-4; TRBD1 might be the D (6 bases). V was cut by 7 bases and J by 8 bases, with 11 bases left in between. CDR1 is SGHTA and CDR2 is FQGNSA in the germline V gene. This CDR3 has 12 amino acids. CDR3 in amino acids: CASNKDREKLFF. The CDR3, as DNA: TGTGCCAGCAACAAGGACAGAGAAAAACTGTTTTTT.

This clonotype has at least ten counts. This rearrangement joins TRBV6-1 to TRBJ1-2; 7 nucleotides agree with TRBD1. V was clipped by 10 bases and J by 6 bases; unmatched bases: 11. CDR1 is MNHNS, CDR2 SASEGT, per germline. The CDR3 extends over 13 amino acids. CDR3: CATQPWTGDGYTF. The CDR3 nucleotides read TGTGCCACCCAACCCTGGACAGGAGATGGCTACACCTTC.